In its sample, the clone carrying this T cell receptor beta chain was seen once. The CDR3 consists of 14 residues. Germline loops: CDR1 MNHEY, CDR2 SMNVEV (reference sequence). The germline V and J ends were trimmed by 6 bases and 8 bases, with 16 bases remaining between them. This sample is part of a study of OX40 agonist ivuxolimab in advanced cancers. Patients were excluded for autoimmune disease history or systemic immunosuppression. Repertoires were generated with immunoSEQ multiplex PCR, while TCRdb's copy carries only in-frame clones and drops some. The sample lists tens of thousands of clones; about 80% were seen once.

This sequence was found in an adult with an advanced solid tumor such as melanoma, head and neck, liver or kidney cancer. The chain joins TRBV27 to TRBJ1-4; D perhaps matches TRBD1 (5 bases). The sample consisted of CD4+ or CD8+ T cells sorted from blood, taken in a trial of the OX40 agonist ivuxolimab. The CDR3 spells CASSLWQGTEKLFF. The CDR3 DNA sequence: TGTGCCAGCAGCCTCTGGCAGGGTACGGAAAAACTGTTTTTT.